Sequencing of this T cell receptor beta chain was carried out in a study of blood T cell repertoires in COVID-19. Original data processing: Amplification of reference gene primers provided the estimated nucleated cell counts. The repertoire was sequenced with immunoSEQ multiplex PCR; TCRdb's copy has only in-frame clones and lacks some. V, J and clone size were drawn from that table, and D and trimming were deduced from the DNA. The sample gives 50,000 or so clones, more than 75% of which show up once; 15% to 20% is in the top ten. This clone has just one count. Trimming stripped 2 bases from V and 9 bases from J, with 14 bases between. The CDR3 extends over 15 amino acids. Germline CDR1 SNHLY, CDR2 FYNNEI.

Sequencing was done on a sample of peripheral blood. This chain connects TRBV2 to TRBJ1-6; D might be TRBD1 (5 bases). The TCR sequence derives from a human donor with active COVID-19. The donor label of this sample is uncertain. In DNA, the CDR3 is TGTGCCAGCAGTGAAATTCAGGGTGGACGTTCACCCCTCCACTTT. Translation gives CASSEIQGGRSPLHF.